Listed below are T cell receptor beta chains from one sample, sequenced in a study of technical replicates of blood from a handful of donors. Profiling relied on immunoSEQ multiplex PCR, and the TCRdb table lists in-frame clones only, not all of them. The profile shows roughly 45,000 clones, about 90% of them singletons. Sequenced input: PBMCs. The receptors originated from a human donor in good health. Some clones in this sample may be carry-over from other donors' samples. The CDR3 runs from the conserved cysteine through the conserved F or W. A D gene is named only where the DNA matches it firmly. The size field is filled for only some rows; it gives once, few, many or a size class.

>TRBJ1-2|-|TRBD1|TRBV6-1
TGTGCCAGCAGTGTACAGGGGGCGCACGGCTACACCTTC
CASSVQGAHGYTF
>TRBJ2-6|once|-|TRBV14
TGTGCCAGCAGCTCTCCCCAGGGGCGTGGGGCCAACGTCCTGACTTTC
CASSSPQGRGANVLTF
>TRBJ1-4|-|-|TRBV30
TGTGCCTGGGGGGAGGGCCAGCATGAAAAACTGTTTTTT
CAWGEGQHEKLFF
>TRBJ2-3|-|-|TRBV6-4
TGTGCCAGCAGTGACTCGACGGGGGCAGATACGCAGTATTTT
CASSDSTGADTQYF
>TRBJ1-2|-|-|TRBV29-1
TGCAGCGTCCGGGAAGGGCCTGAGGGTGGCTACACCTTC
CSVREGPEGGYTF
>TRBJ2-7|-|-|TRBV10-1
TGCGCCAGCAGTGAGTCATCCGGTCTCCCCTTTGAGCAGTACTTC
CASSESSGLPFEQYF
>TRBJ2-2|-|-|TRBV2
TGTGCCAGCAGTGATCCAGCGGGGAACACCGGGGAGCTGTTTTTT
CASSDPAGNTGELFF
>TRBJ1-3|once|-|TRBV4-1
TGCGCCAGCAGCCCTCCAGGGGCTGGAAACACCATATATTTT
CASSPPGAGNTIYF
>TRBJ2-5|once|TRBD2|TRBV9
TGTGCCAGCAGCCCACATACGGGACTAGCGGACTCTCGAGAGACCCAGTACTTC
CASSPHTGLADSRETQYF
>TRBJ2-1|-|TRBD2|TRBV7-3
TGTGCCAGCAGCTTAGGGACTAGCGGGAGCAATGAGCAGTTCTTC
CASSLGTSGSNEQFF
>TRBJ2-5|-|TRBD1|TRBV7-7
TGTGCCAGCAGCATCACAGGGGGCGTCGGAGAGACCCAGTACTTC
CASSITGGVGETQYF
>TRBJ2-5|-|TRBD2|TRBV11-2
TGTGCCAGCAGCCCCCGGACTAGCGGGGGACAGGAGACCCAGTACTTC
CASSPRTSGGQETQYF
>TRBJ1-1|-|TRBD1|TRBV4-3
TGCGCCAGCAGCCAGGAAGAGAACAGGGGATTACTGAACACTGAAGCTTTCTTT
CASSQEENRGLLNTEAFF
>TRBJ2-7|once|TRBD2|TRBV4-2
TGTGCCAGCAGCCAAGTAGCGGGGGCACCTTACGAGCAGTACTTC
CASSQVAGAPYEQYF
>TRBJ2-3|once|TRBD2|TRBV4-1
TGCGCCAGCAGCCGACTAGCGGGGGGGCCGGATACGCAGTATTTT
CASSRLAGGPDTQYF
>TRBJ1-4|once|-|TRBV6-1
TGTGCCAGCAGTGAAACAGGGAGTAATGAAAAACTGTTTTTT
CASSETGSNEKLFF
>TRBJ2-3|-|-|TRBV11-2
TGTGCCAGCAGTCACCTAGGGGGTACGCAGTATTTT
CASSHLGGTQYF
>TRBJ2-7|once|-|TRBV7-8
TGTGCCAGCAGTCCCCAACGGTTACGAGGCTACGAGCAGTACTTC
CASSPQRLRGYEQYF
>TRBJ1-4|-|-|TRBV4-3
TGCGCCAGCAGCAAAACAGCAACGATAACTAATGAAAAACTGTTTTTT
CASSKTATITNEKLFF
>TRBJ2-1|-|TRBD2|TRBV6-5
TGTGCCAGCAGGGCGGGGGACGGGAATGAGCAGTTCTTC
CASRAGDGNEQFF
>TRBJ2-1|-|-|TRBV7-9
TGTGCCAGCAGCCCACGGCGGACAGTAGACAATGAGCAGTTCTTC
CASSPRRTVDNEQFF
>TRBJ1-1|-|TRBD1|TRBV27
TGTGCCAGCAGTTTGACAGGGTCCTTAGTTTACAATGAAGCTTTCTTT
CASSLTGSLVYNEAFF
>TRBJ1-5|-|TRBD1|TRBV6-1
TGTGCCAGCAATCGGGACAGTTCTCAGCCCCAGCATTTT
CASNRDSSQPQHF
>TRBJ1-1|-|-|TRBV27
TGTGCCAGCAACAAAGACAGGACTGGGAACACTGAAGCTTTCTTT
CASNKDRTGNTEAFF
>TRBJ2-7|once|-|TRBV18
TGTGCCAGTTGTCCGGTTTTCCCACCACCCCTAGAGCAGTACTTC
CASCPVFPPPLEQYF
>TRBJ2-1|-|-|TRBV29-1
TGCAGCGCTGGGGGCGGTTGGAATGAGCAGTTCTTC
CSAGGGWNEQFF
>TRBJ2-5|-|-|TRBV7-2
TGTGCCAGCAGCTTAGCGAGGGAGACCCAGTACTTC
CASSLARETQYF